A single T cell receptor (beta chain) is shown here with its context. The entry originates in a study of control samples from healthy donors and cancer patients. V was cut by 3 bases and J by 4 bases, with 10 bases left in between. Germline loops: CDR1 LGHDT, CDR2 YNNKEL (reference sequence). This CDR3 is built from 14 residues. Here immunoSEQ multiplex PCR was the method, and the copy in TCRdb shows in-frame clones only, minus some. The sample lists more than 100,000 clones; around 89% were seen once. The V call is TRBV3-1 (or the pseudogene TRBV3-2), the J call TRBJ1-5; D remains ambiguous. This TCR came from a man in his sixties with lung cancer. The sample consisted of PBMCs. DNA of the CDR3: TGTGCCAGCAGCCACACCATGGGAAATCAGCCCCAGCATTTT. Its protein is CASSHTMGNQPQHF.